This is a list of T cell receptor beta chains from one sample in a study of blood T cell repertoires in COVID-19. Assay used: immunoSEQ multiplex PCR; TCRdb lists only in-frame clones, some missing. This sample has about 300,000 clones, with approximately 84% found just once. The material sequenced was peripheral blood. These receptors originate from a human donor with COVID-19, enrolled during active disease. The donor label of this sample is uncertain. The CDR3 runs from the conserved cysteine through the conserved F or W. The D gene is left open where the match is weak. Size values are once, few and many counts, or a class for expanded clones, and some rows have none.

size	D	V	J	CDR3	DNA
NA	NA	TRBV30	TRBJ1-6	CAWSVRGPDTPLHF	TGTGCCTGGAGTGTACGAGGGCCTGATACACCCCTCCACTTT
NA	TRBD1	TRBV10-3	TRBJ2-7	CAIRSGTAAYEQYF	TGTGCCATCAGGTCCGGGACAGCAGCCTACGAGCAGTACTTC
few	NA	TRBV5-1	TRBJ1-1	CASSSDTVNTEAFF	TGCGCCAGCAGTTCTGACACCGTGAACACTGAAGCTTTCTTT
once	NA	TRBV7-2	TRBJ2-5	CASSFPGETQYF	TGTGCCAGCAGCTTCCCGGGGGAGACCCAGTACTTC
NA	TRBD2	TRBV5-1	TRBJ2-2	CASSPGLAESTGELFF	TGCGCCAGCAGCCCGGGACTAGCAGAAAGCACCGGGGAGCTGTTTTTT
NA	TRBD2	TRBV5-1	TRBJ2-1	CASSQSGLAAEQFF	TGCGCCAGCAGCCAGTCGGGACTAGCGGCTGAGCAGTTCTTC
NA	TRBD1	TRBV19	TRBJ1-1	CASRTGENTEAFF	TGTGCCAGTAGAACAGGGGAGAACACTGAAGCTTTCTTT
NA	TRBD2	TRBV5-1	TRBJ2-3	CASSEATSGLYTDTQYF	TGCGCCAGCAGTGAAGCGACTAGCGGGCTGTACACAGATACGCAGTATTTT
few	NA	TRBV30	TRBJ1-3	CAWSASGNTIYF	TGTGCCTGGAGTGCCTCAGGGAACACCATATATTTT
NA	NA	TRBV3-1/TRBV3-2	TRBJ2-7	CASSQSLPQGTLSYEQYF	TGTGCCAGCAGCCAAAGCCTCCCGCAGGGTACTCTTTCCTACGAGCAGTACTTC
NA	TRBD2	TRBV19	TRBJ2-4	CASRTAGADIQYF	TGTGCCAGTAGAACAGCGGGAGCGGACATTCAGTACTTC
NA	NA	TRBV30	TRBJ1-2	CAWSVTGFSNYGYTF	TGTGCCTGGAGTGTAACAGGGTTTTCTAACTATGGCTACACCTTC
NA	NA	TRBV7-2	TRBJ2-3	CASSQSYTQYF	TGTGCCAGCAGCCAGTCGTATACGCAGTATTTT
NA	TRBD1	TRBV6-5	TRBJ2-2	CASRESGGSGELFF	TGTGCCAGCAGAGAGTCAGGGGGCAGCGGGGAGCTGTTTTTT
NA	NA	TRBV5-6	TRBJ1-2	CASSLGTESHGYTF	TGTGCCAGCAGCTTGGGGACAGAAAGCCATGGCTACACCTTC
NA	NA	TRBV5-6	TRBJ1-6	CASSGGTGLYYNSPLHF	TGTGCCAGCAGCGGTGGTACGGGTCTCTACTATAATTCACCCCTCCACTTT
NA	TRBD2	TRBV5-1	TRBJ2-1	CASSHNLALKLAGGNLNNEQFF	TGCGCCAGCAGCCATAATCTTGCTTTGAAATTAGCGGGAGGGAATCTGAACAATGAGCAGTTCTTC
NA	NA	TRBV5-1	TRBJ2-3	CASSLGAGVRADTQYF	TGCGCCAGCAGCTTGGGGGCAGGGGTAAGGGCAGATACGCAGTATTTT
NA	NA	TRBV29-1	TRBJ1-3	CSVEGGAGNTIYF	TGCAGCGTTGAAGGGGGGGCTGGAAACACCATATATTTT
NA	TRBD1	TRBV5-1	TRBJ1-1	CASSPGVTGGELGTEAFF	TGCGCCAGCAGCCCTGGAGTTACAGGGGGCGAATTGGGAACTGAAGCTTTCTTT
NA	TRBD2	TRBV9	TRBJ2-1	CASSYRGTSLYEQFF	TGTGCCAGCAGCTACCGCGGGACTAGCTTGTATGAGCAGTTCTTC
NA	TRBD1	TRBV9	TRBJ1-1	CASSAPGQGRETEAFF	TGTGCCAGCAGCGCCCCCGGACAGGGTCGGGAAACTGAAGCTTTCTTT
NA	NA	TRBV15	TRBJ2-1	CATSLAGTPTKEQFF	TGTGCCACTTCTCTCGCGGGGACTCCGACTAAGGAGCAGTTCTTC
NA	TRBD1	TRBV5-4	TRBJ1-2	CASSPGTAGPYGYTF	TGTGCCAGCAGCCCCGGGACAGCCGGACCCTATGGCTACACCTTC
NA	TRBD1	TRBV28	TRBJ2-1	CASSFAGTGDYNEQFF	TGTGCCAGCAGTTTCGCTGGGACAGGGGACTACAATGAGCAGTTCTTC
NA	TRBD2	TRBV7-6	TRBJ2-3	CASSPPGLATDTQYF	TGTGCCAGCAGCCCCCCCGGACTAGCAACAGATACGCAGTATTTT
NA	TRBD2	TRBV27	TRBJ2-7	CASSLAGVNYEQYF	TGTGCCAGCAGCTTAGCGGGAGTGAACTACGAGCAGTACTTC
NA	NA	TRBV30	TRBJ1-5	CAWSANIRGQPQHF	TGTGCCTGGAGTGCAAATATAAGGGGTCAGCCCCAGCATTTT
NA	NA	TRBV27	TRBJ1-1	CASSSLSSTGNTEAFF	TGTGCCAGCAGTTCTCTATCTTCAACAGGGAACACTGAAGCTTTCTTT
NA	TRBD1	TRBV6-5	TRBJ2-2	CASALGTGDTGELFF	TGTGCCAGCGCTTTGGGGACAGGAGACACCGGGGAGCTGTTTTTT
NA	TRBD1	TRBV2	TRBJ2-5	CASKSQGAETQYF	TGTGCCAGCAAGAGCCAGGGGGCCGAGACCCAGTACTTC
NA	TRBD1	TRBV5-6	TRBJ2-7	CASSLGGTGSREQYF	TGTGCCAGCAGCTTGGGCGGGACAGGGTCGAGGGAGCAGTACTTC
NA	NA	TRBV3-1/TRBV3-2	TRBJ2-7	CASSLGVEQYF	TGTGCCAGCAGCCTCGGGGTCGAGCAGTACTTC
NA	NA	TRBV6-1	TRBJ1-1	CASSEYQAMSTEAFF	TGTGCCAGCAGTGAATATCAGGCGATGAGTACTGAAGCTTTCTTT
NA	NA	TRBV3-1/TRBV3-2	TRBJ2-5	CASSSNRLRGTQYF	TGTGCCAGCAGCTCTAACAGGTTACGAGGGACCCAGTACTTC
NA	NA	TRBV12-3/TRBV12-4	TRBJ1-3	CASDRGNGNTIYF	TGTGCCAGCGATAGGGGGAACGGAAACACCATATATTTT
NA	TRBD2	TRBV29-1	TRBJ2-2	CSVGTSGDTGELFF	TGCAGCGTTGGGACTAGCGGGGACACCGGGGAGCTGTTTTTT
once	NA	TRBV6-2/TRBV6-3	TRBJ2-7	CASSQLYEQYF	TGTGCCAGCAGTCAACTATACGAGCAGTACTTC
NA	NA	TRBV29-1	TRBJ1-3	CSAVGRGSSGNTIYF	TGCAGCGCCGTCGGTAGAGGCTCCTCTGGAAACACCATATATTTT
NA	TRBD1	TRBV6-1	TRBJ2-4	CASSERTGLLDIQYF	TGTGCCAGCAGTGAGCGGACAGGGCTTTTGGACATTCAGTACTTC
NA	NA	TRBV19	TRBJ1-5	CASSSPTSTWPQHF	TGTGCCAGTAGTAGTCCGACATCTACATGGCCCCAGCATTTT
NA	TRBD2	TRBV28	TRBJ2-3	CASSPGTSGYSDTQYF	TGTGCCAGCAGTCCGGGGACTAGCGGGTATTCAGATACGCAGTATTTT
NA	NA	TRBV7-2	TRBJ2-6	CASPRPPGLSSGANVLTF	TGTGCCAGCCCTCGTCCCCCGGGACTGAGCTCTGGGGCCAACGTCCTGACTTTC
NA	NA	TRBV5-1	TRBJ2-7	CASSLGRISYEQYF	TGCGCCAGCAGCTTGGGGCGGATCTCCTACGAGCAGTACTTC
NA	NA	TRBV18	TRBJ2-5	CASSLTSAREAETQYF	TGTGCCAGCTCGCTCACGTCGGCTAGGGAGGCAGAGACCCAGTACTTC
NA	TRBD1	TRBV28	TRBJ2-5	CASGDRVVRETQYF	TGTGCCAGCGGGGACAGGGTGGTCCGAGAGACCCAGTACTTC
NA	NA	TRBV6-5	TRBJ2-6	CASSYSPSAGANVLTF	TGTGCCAGCAGTTACTCGCCCTCGGCTGGGGCCAACGTCCTGACTTTC
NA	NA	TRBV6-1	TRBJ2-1	CASSEAFLANEQFF	TGTGCCAGCAGTGAAGCGTTCCTAGCCAATGAGCAGTTCTTC
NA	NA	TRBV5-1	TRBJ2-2	CASSLGPNTGELFF	TGCGCCAGCAGCTTGGGGCCAAACACCGGGGAGCTGTTTTTT
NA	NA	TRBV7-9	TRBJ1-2	CASSLAQANYGYTF	TGTGCCAGCAGCTTAGCGCAGGCTAACTATGGCTACACCTTC
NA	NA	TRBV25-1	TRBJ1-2	CASSDNGYGGYTF	TGTGCCAGCAGTGACAACGGGTACGGGGGCTACACCTTC
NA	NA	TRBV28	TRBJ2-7	CASSLFPRSYEQYF	TGTGCCAGCAGTTTATTCCCCCGCTCCTACGAGCAGTACTTC
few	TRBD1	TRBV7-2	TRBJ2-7	CASSLGQGIFYEQYF	TGTGCCAGCAGCTTAGGACAGGGAATTTTCTACGAGCAGTACTTC
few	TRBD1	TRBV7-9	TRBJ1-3	CASSRTDREGGNTIYF	TGTGCCAGCAGCCGAACCGACAGGGAAGGTGGAAACACCATATATTTT
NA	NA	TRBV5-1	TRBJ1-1	CASSLASAAAEAFF	TGCGCCAGCAGCTTGGCTTCCGCGGCAGCTGAAGCTTTCTTT
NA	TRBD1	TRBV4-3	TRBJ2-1	CASSQDANPGQKFF	TGCGCCAGCAGCCAAGACGCTAACCCGGGACAGAAGTTCTTC
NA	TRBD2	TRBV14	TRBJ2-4	CASSPGLASGIQYF	TGTGCCAGCAGCCCCGGACTAGCGTCAGGCATTCAGTACTTC
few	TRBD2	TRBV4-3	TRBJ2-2	CASSQSGTAGELFF	TGCGCCAGCAGCCAAAGCGGGACCGCCGGGGAGCTGTTTTTT
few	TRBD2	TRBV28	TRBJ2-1	CASSFPTSGRSLFSYNEQFF	TGTGCCAGCAGTTTTCCGACTAGCGGGAGGTCCCTCTTCTCCTACAATGAGCAGTTCTTC
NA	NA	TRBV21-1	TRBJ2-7	CASSGGYELAGETYEQYF	TGTGCCAGCAGCGGGGGTTATGAGCTAGCGGGAGAAACCTACGAGCAGTACTTC